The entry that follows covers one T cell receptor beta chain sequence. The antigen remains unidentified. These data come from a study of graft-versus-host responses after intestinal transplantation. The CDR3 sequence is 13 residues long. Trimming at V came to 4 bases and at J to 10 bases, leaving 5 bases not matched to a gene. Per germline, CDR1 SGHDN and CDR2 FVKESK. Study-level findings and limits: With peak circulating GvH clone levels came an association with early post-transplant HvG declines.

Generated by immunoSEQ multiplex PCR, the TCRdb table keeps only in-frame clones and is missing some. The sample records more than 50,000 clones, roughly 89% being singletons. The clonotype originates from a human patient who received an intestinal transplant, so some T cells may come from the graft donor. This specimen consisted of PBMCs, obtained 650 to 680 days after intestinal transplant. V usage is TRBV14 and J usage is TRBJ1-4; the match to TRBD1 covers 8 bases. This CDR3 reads CASSLQGARKLFF. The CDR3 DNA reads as TGTGCCAGCAGCCTTCAGGGGGCGCGAAAACTGTTTTTT.